This T cell receptor beta chain was observed in a study of cytomegalovirus exposure and HLA in healthy donors. Libraries were prepared by immunoSEQ multiplex PCR; TCRdb keeps only in-frame clonotypes and omits some of them. Here the sample spans around 300,000 clones, roughly 87% being singletons. The CDR3 runs 17 residues. Per the germline V gene, CDR1 is ENHRY and CDR2 is SYGVKD. The J segment lost 2 bases and the V segment lost 2 bases, leaving 3 bases of the junction unmatched. The sequenced material came from PBMCs. This TCR derives from a woman in her twenties or thirties in good health and CMV-seropositive. The chain uses TRBV10-3 and TRBJ2-7; 16 bases line up with TRBD2. The CDR3 sequence: CAISEGTSGGATYEQYF. The CDR3 DNA sequence: TGTGCCATCAGTGAGGGGACTAGCGGGGGGGCCACCTACGAGCAGTACTTC.